These T cell receptor beta chains were read from a single sample in a study of blood T cell repertoires in COVID-19. Some clones are missing from TCRdb's copy, which holds only in-frame ones; the method was immunoSEQ multiplex PCR. The sample records roughly 77,000 clones, roughly 85% being singletons. Sequencing input: peripheral blood. The receptors come from a man aged 60 to 69 with active or convalescent COVID-19. Both conserved end residues are part of each CDR3. Fields, in order: V gene, D gene, J gene, clone size, CDR3 protein, CDR3 DNA. A D gene is named only where the DNA matches it firmly. Not all rows give a size; the values are once, few, many and, for expanded clones, a class.

V gene: TRBV28
D gene: TRBD2
J gene: TRBJ2-5
clone size: .
CDR3 protein: CASSLSSGKETQYF
CDR3 DNA: TGTGCCAGCAGTTTATCTAGCGGAAAAGAGACCCAGTACTTC

V gene: TRBV5-1
D gene: TRBD1
J gene: TRBJ1-1
clone size: .
CDR3 protein: CASSPTGTGDTEAFF
CDR3 DNA: TGCGCCAGCAGCCCCACCGGGACAGGGGACACTGAAGCTTTCTTT

V gene: TRBV12-3/TRBV12-4
D gene: .
J gene: TRBJ2-1
clone size: .
CDR3 protein: CNTGNSYNEQFF
CDR3 DNA: TGTAACACAGGGAACTCCTACAATGAGCAGTTCTTC

V gene: TRBV7-9
D gene: .
J gene: TRBJ1-1
clone size: .
CDR3 protein: CASSLAPENTEAFF
CDR3 DNA: TGTGCCAGCAGCTTAGCGCCAGAGAACACTGAAGCTTTCTTT

V gene: TRBV9
D gene: TRBD2
J gene: TRBJ2-5
clone size: .
CDR3 protein: CASSVTSEGETQYF
CDR3 DNA: TGTGCCAGCAGCGTCACTAGCGAAGGAGAGACCCAGTACTTC

V gene: TRBV5-1
D gene: TRBD1
J gene: TRBJ2-1
clone size: .
CDR3 protein: CASGEQGRTGGIDEQFF
CDR3 DNA: TGCGCCAGCGGAGAACAAGGGCGGACAGGGGGCATCGATGAGCAGTTCTTC

V gene: TRBV5-4
D gene: TRBD2
J gene: TRBJ2-5
clone size: .
CDR3 protein: CASSSSGGTQETQYF
CDR3 DNA: TGTGCCAGCAGCTCTAGCGGGGGGACCCAAGAGACCCAGTACTTC

V gene: TRBV4-2
D gene: TRBD2
J gene: TRBJ2-7
clone size: .
CDR3 protein: CASSQGARAGNYEQYF
CDR3 DNA: TGTGCCAGCAGCCAAGGGGCTCGAGCGGGGAACTACGAGCAGTACTTC

V gene: TRBV12-3/TRBV12-4
D gene: .
J gene: TRBJ1-1
clone size: few
CDR3 protein: CASSFGGNTEAFF
CDR3 DNA: TGTGCCAGCAGTTTCGGAGGGAACACTGAAGCTTTCTTT

V gene: TRBV4-1
D gene: .
J gene: TRBJ2-1
clone size: .
CDR3 protein: CASSPNGQLGVNEQFF
CDR3 DNA: TGCGCCAGCAGCCCCAACGGACAGCTAGGGGTAAATGAGCAGTTCTTC

V gene: TRBV5-1
D gene: .
J gene: TRBJ2-7
clone size: .
CDR3 protein: CASSMPGGVGFEQYF
CDR3 DNA: TGCGCCAGCAGCATGCCGGGCGGGGTGGGGTTCGAGCAGTACTTC

V gene: TRBV19
D gene: .
J gene: TRBJ1-3
clone size: .
CDR3 protein: CASTAPDRRNTIYF
CDR3 DNA: TGTGCCAGTACCGCACCCGACAGGAGAAACACCATATATTTT

V gene: TRBV16
D gene: TRBD2
J gene: TRBJ2-3
clone size: .
CDR3 protein: CASSRFGLAGATDTQYF
CDR3 DNA: TGTGCCAGCAGCCGGTTCGGACTAGCAGGAGCCACAGATACGCAGTATTTT

V gene: TRBV7-8
D gene: .
J gene: TRBJ2-5
clone size: few
CDR3 protein: CASSFRGPQETQYF
CDR3 DNA: TGTGCCAGCAGCTTCAGAGGGCCCCAAGAGACCCAGTACTTC

V gene: TRBV2
D gene: TRBD1
J gene: TRBJ1-4
clone size: .
CDR3 protein: CASSGDRADNEKLFF
CDR3 DNA: TGTGCCAGCAGTGGGGACAGGGCAGATAATGAAAAACTGTTTTTT

V gene: TRBV3-1/TRBV3-2
D gene: .
J gene: TRBJ1-2
clone size: .
CDR3 protein: CASSQVIGRGYGYTF
CDR3 DNA: TGTGCCAGCAGCCAAGTCATCGGTCGGGGCTATGGCTACACCTTC

V gene: TRBV10-3
D gene: .
J gene: TRBJ2-3
clone size: few
CDR3 protein: CAITRGPRGDTQYF
CDR3 DNA: TGTGCCATCACGCGGGGGCCTCGCGGAGATACGCAGTATTTT

V gene: TRBV5-1
D gene: .
J gene: TRBJ2-6
clone size: .
CDR3 protein: CASSLVGGSGANVLTF
CDR3 DNA: TGCGCCAGCAGCTTGGTAGGAGGCTCTGGGGCCAACGTCCTGACTTTC

V gene: TRBV30
D gene: TRBD1
J gene: TRBJ1-1
clone size: once
CDR3 protein: CAWFPRQGLKTEAFF
CDR3 DNA: TGTGCCTGGTTTCCGAGACAGGGATTGAAGACTGAAGCTTTCTTT

V gene: TRBV15
D gene: TRBD1
J gene: TRBJ2-7
clone size: .
CDR3 protein: CATSKGQAGTYEQYF
CDR3 DNA: TGTGCCACCAGCAAAGGACAGGCAGGAACCTACGAGCAGTACTTC

V gene: TRBV7-3
D gene: TRBD2
J gene: TRBJ2-1
clone size: .
CDR3 protein: CASSTGTSPNEQFF
CDR3 DNA: TGTGCCAGCAGTACCGGGACTAGTCCCAATGAGCAGTTCTTC

V gene: TRBV7-6
D gene: TRBD2
J gene: TRBJ2-3
clone size: .
CDR3 protein: CASSSPLGTSGGGWADTQYF
CDR3 DNA: TGTGCCAGCAGCTCACCCCTCGGGACTAGCGGGGGGGGGTGGGCAGATACGCAGTATTTT

V gene: TRBV10-3
D gene: .
J gene: TRBJ1-5
clone size: .
CDR3 protein: CAISEGVGYQPQHF
CDR3 DNA: TGTGCCATCAGTGAAGGAGTGGGTTATCAGCCCCAGCATTTT

V gene: TRBV28
D gene: TRBD1
J gene: TRBJ1-1
clone size: .
CDR3 protein: CASRPSGTGGQDEAFF
CDR3 DNA: TGTGCCAGCAGACCCTCCGGGACAGGGGGGCAGGATGAAGCTTTCTTT

V gene: TRBV5-4
D gene: TRBD1
J gene: TRBJ1-2
clone size: .
CDR3 protein: CASSQGQNPNYGYTF
CDR3 DNA: TGTGCCAGCAGCCAGGGACAGAATCCAAACTATGGCTACACCTTC

V gene: TRBV3-1/TRBV3-2
D gene: .
J gene: TRBJ1-3
clone size: .
CDR3 protein: CASSQMAGAGNTIYF
CDR3 DNA: TGTGCCAGCAGCCAAATGGCAGGGGCTGGAAACACCATATATTTT

V gene: TRBV9
D gene: TRBD1
J gene: TRBJ1-2
clone size: .
CDR3 protein: CASSFHRGPDYGYTF
CDR3 DNA: TGTGCCAGCAGCTTCCACAGGGGGCCAGACTATGGCTACACCTTC

V gene: TRBV11-2
D gene: .
J gene: TRBJ1-1
clone size: few
CDR3 protein: CASSLVAWTEAFF
CDR3 DNA: TGTGCCAGCAGCTTAGTGGCTTGGACTGAAGCTTTCTTT

V gene: TRBV5-1
D gene: TRBD1
J gene: TRBJ1-2
clone size: .
CDR3 protein: CASNPGQGFYGYTF
CDR3 DNA: TGCGCCAGCAACCCGGGACAGGGGTTCTATGGCTACACCTTC

V gene: TRBV9
D gene: TRBD2
J gene: TRBJ2-1
clone size: once
CDR3 protein: CASSVSSGAYNEQFF
CDR3 DNA: TGTGCCAGCAGCGTGAGTAGCGGGGCTTACAATGAGCAGTTCTTC

V gene: TRBV20-1
D gene: TRBD1
J gene: TRBJ1-1
clone size: .
CDR3 protein: CSASRDRGGPEAFF
CDR3 DNA: TGCAGTGCGAGTCGGGACAGGGGGGGCCCTGAAGCTTTCTTT

V gene: TRBV25-1
D gene: TRBD2
J gene: TRBJ2-3
clone size: .
CDR3 protein: CASRNSGGTDTQYF
CDR3 DNA: TGTGCCAGCAGAAATAGCGGGGGGACAGATACGCAGTATTTT

V gene: TRBV6-4
D gene: TRBD1
J gene: TRBJ1-5
clone size: many
CDR3 protein: CASSVDRGQPQHF
CDR3 DNA: TGTGCCAGCAGTGTAGACAGGGGTCAGCCCCAGCATTTT

V gene: TRBV3-1/TRBV3-2
D gene: TRBD2
J gene: TRBJ2-2
clone size: .
CDR3 protein: CASRLTSGAPGELFF
CDR3 DNA: TGTGCCAGCAGGCTGACTAGCGGGGCCCCCGGGGAGCTGTTTTTT

V gene: TRBV3-1/TRBV3-2
D gene: .
J gene: TRBJ1-5
clone size: many
CDR3 protein: CASSQGPGGSQPQHF
CDR3 DNA: TGTGCCAGCAGCCAAGGACCTGGAGGGTCTCAGCCCCAGCATTTT

V gene: TRBV7-9
D gene: TRBD1
J gene: TRBJ2-7
clone size: .
CDR3 protein: CASSPPGGGYEQYF
CDR3 DNA: TGTGCCAGCAGCCCCCCAGGGGGCGGGTACGAGCAGTACTTC